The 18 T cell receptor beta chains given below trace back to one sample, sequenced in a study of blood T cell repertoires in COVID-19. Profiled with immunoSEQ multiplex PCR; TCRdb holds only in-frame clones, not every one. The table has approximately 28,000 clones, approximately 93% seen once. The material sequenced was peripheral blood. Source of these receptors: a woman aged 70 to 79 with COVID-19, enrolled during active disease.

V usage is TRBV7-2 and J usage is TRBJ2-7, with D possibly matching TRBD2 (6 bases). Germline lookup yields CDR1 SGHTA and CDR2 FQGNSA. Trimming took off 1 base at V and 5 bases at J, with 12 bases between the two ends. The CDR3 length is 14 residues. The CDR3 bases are TGTGCCAGCAGCTTAGGAGGGAGGAGTGACGAGCAGTACTTC. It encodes CASSLGGRSDEQYF.

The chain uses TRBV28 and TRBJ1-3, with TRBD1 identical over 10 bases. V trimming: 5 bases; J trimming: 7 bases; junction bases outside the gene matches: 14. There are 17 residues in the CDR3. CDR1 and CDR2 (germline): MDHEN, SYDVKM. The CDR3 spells CASSPLAGTGVRNTIYF. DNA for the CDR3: TGTGCCAGCAGTCCACTAGCCGGGACAGGGGTGCGCAACACCATATATTTT. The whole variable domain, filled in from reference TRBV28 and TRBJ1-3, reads DVKVTQSSRYLVKRTGEKVFLECVQDMDHENMFWYRQDPGLGLRLIYFSYDVKMKEKGDIPEGYSVSREKKERFSLILESASTNQTSMYLCASSPLAGTGVRNTIYFGEGSWLTVV.

This CDR3 reads CASSRTENTEAFF. The CDR3 nucleotides are TGTGCCAGCTCACGAACAGAGAACACTGAAGCTTTCTTT. The chain carries TRBV18 and TRBJ1-1; D not certain. The V and J ends lost 4 bases and 1 base respectively, with 7 bases between them. Germline V gene data show CDR1 as KGHSH and CDR2 as LQKENI. This CDR3 is 13 amino acids long.

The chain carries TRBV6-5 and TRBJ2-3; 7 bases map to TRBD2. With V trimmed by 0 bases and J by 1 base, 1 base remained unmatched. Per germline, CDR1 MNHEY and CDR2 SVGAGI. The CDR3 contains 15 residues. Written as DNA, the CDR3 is TGTGCCAGCAGTTACTCCACTAGCGGCACAGATACGCAGTATTTT. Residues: CASSYSTSGTDTQYF.

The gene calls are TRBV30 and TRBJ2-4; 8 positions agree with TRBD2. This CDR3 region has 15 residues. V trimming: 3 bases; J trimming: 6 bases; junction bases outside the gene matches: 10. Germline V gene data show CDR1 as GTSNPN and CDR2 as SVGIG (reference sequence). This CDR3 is CAWSPWKRERNIQYF. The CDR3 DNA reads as TGTGCCTGGAGCCCTTGGAAGCGGGAGAGAAACATTCAGTACTTC.

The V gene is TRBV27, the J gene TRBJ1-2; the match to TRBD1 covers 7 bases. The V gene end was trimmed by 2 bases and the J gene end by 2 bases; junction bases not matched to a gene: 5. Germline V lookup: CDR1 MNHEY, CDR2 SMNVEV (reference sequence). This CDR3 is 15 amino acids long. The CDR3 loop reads CASSLGPQGNYGYTF. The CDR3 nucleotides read TGTGCCAGCAGTTTAGGGCCACAGGGGAACTATGGCTACACCTTC.

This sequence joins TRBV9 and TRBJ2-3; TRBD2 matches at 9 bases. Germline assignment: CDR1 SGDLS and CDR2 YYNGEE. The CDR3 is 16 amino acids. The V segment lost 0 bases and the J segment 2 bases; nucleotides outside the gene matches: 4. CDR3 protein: CASSVGPSGNTDTQYF. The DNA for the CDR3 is TGTGCCAGCAGCGTAGGGCCTAGCGGGAACACAGATACGCAGTATTTT.

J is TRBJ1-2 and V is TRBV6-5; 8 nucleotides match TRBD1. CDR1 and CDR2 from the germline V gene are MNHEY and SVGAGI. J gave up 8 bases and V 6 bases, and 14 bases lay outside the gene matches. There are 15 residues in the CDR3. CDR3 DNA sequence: TGTGCCAGCAGGAACGAAGGCAGGGGGCTTGAGGGCTACACCTTC. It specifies CASRNEGRGLEGYTF.

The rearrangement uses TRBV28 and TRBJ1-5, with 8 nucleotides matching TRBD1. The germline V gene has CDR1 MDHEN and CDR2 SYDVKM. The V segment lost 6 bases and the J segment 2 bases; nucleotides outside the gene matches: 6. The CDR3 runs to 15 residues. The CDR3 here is CASRSGQAGNQPQHF. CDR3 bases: TGTGCCAGCAGGTCGGGACAGGCGGGCAATCAGCCCCAGCATTTT.

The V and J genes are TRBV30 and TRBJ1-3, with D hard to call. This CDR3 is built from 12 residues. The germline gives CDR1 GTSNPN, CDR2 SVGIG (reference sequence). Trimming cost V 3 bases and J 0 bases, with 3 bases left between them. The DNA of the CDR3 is TGTGCCTGGAGAGCCTCTGGAAACACCATATATTTT. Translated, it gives CAWRASGNTIYF. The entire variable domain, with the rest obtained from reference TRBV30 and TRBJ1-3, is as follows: SQTIHQWPATLVQPVGSPLSLECTVEGTSNPNLYWYRQAAGRGLQLLFYSVGIGQISSEVPQNLSASRPQDRQFILSSKKLLLSDSGFYLCAWRASGNTIYFGEGSWLTVV.

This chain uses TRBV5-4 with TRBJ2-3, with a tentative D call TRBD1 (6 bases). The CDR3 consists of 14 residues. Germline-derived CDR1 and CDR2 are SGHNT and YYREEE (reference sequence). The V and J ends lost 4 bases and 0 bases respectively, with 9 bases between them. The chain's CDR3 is CASSGGVSTDTQYF. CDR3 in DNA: TGTGCCAGCAGCGGGGGCGTTAGCACAGATACGCAGTATTTT.

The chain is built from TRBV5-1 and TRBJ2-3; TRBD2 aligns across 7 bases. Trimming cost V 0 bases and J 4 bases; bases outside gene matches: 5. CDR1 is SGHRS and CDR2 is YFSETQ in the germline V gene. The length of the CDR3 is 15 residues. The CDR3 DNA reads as TGCGCCAGCAGCTTGGTCGGGGGAGGGGCAGATACGCAGTATTTT. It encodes CASSLVGGGADTQYF.

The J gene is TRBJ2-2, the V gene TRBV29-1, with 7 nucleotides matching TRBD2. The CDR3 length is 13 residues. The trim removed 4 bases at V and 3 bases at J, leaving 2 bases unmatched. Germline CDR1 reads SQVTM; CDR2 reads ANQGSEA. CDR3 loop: CSVVAGYTGELFF. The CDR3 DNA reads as TGCAGCGTTGTAGCGGGCTACACCGGGGAGCTGTTTTTT.

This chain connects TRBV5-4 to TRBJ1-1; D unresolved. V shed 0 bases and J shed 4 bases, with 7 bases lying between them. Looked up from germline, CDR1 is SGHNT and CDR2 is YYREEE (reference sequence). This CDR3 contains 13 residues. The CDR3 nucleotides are TGTGCCAGCAGCTTGGCGTTGAGCACTGAAGCTTTCTTT. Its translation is CASSLALSTEAFF.

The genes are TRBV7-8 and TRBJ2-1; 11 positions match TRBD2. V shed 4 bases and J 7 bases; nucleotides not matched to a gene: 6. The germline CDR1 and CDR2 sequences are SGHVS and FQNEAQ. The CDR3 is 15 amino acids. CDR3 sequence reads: CASSSVRTSGNEQFF. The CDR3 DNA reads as TGTGCCAGCAGCTCTGTACGGACTAGCGGGAATGAGCAGTTCTTC.

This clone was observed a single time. CDR3 protein: CASSVSAGVSYEQYF. CDR3 DNA sequence: TGTGCCAGCAGCGTCTCCGCAGGGGTTTCCTACGAGCAGTACTTC. The J gene is TRBJ2-7, the V gene TRBV9; the D gene is possibly TRBD1 (6 bases). The CDR3 has 15 amino acids. From germline, CDR1 is SGDLS and CDR2 YYNGEE. Trimming took off 2 bases at V and 1 base at J, with 13 bases between the two ends.

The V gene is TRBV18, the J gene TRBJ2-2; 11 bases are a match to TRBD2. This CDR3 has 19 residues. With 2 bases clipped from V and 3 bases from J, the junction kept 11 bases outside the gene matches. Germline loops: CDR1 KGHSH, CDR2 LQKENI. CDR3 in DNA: TGTGCCAGCTCACCATCGGCCGGGACTAGCGGACCAGACACCGGGGAGCTGTTTTTT. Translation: CASSPSAGTSGPDTGELFF.

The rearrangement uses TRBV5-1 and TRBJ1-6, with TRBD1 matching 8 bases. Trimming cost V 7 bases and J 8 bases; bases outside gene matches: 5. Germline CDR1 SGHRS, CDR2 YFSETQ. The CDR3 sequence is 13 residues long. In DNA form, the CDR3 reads TGCGCCAGCGGTACAGGGGGAGATTCACCCCTCCACTTT. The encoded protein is CASGTGGDSPLHF. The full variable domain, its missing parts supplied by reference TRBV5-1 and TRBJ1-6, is KAGVTQTPRYLIKTRGQQVTLSCSPISGHRSVSWYQQTPGQGLQFLFEYFSETQRNKGNFPGRFSGRQFSNSRSEMNVSTLELGDSALYLCASGTGGDSPLHFGNGTRLTVT.